Below are 6 T cell receptor beta chains sequenced from a single sample in a study of CD8+CD57+ T cells in acquired aplastic anemia. For CDR3 and TCR beta VDJ profiling, genomic DNA was the template used. TCRdb ran MiXCR on the reads and lists one entry per CDR3 protein. This sample has roughly 150,000 distinct CDR3 sequences; about half occur once, and the top ten carry 3% to 4%. All patients picked for sequencing had shown, by flow cytometry, an expansion of CD8+CD57+ cells. Sequenced input: sorted CD4+, CD8+, or CD8+CD57+ T cells (not recorded which) from PBMCs. All receptors derive from a human donor with aplastic anemia.

This clonotype turned up a few times. The V and J genes are TRBV2 and TRBJ2-7; 9 bases match TRBD2. The CDR3 length is 14 residues. V gave up 1 base and J gave up 4 bases; unmatched junction bases: 2. Germline V gene lookup returns CDR1 SNHLY and CDR2 FYNNEI. In DNA, the CDR3 is TGTGCCAGCAGTGAAGAAGCGGGAGGATACGAGCAGTACTTC. Amino acids: CASSEEAGGYEQYF.

This clonotype was observed many times. The chain couples TRBV6-5 to TRBJ1-2, with D possibly TRBD1 on 5 matching bases. The CDR3 consists of 13 residues. The V gene's germline CDR1 is MNHEY and CDR2 SVGAGI. The V gene lost 4 bases and the J gene lost 2 bases, with 8 bases spanning the gap. CDR3 sequence: CASSSDRNYGYTF. The CDR3 DNA is TGTGCCAGCAGTTCTGACAGAAACTATGGCTACACCTTC.

The V call is TRBV2, the J call TRBJ1-3; D is possibly TRBD1 (5 bases). Germline V gene sequence: CDR1 SNHLY, CDR2 FYNNEI. The CDR3 covers 15 residues. Trimming took off 5 bases at V and 0 bases at J, with 11 bases between the two ends. The chain's CDR3 is CASSLYRSSGNTIYF. CDR3 bases: TGTGCCAGCAGTTTATACAGGAGCTCTGGAAACACCATATATTTT.

In its sample, this clonotype was seen a few times. The chain links TRBV15 to TRBJ1-6; D unresolved. V was pared by 0 bases and J by 6 bases, with 12 bases between. CDR1 is LNHNV and CDR2 is YYDKDF in the germline V gene (reference sequence). This CDR3 has 16 residues. DNA of the CDR3: TGTGCCACCAGCAGAGATCGTCCGGGCCCTAATTCACCCCTCCACTTT. Its translation: CATSRDRPGPNSPLHF.

This chain connects TRBV15 to TRBJ2-1; either TRBD1 or TRBD2 may supply D (5 bases each). Germline V CDR1 and CDR2: LNHNV, YYDKDF (reference sequence). The CDR3 contains 16 residues. V was shortened by 5 bases and J by 3 bases, with 17 bases between the two germline ends. CDR3 sequence reads: CATSEPGPPFYNEQFF. DNA of the CDR3: TGTGCCACCAGCGAACCGGGACCACCCTTCTACAATGAGCAGTTCTTC.

The chain recombines TRBV29-1 with TRBJ1-1; 9 bases agree with TRBD1. The CDR3 consists of 15 residues. Trimming took 4 bases from V and 5 from J; bases not matched to a gene: 11. Germline V CDR1 and CDR2: SQVTM, ANQGSEA. The CDR3 DNA follows: TGCAGCGTTGGAAGGGGGGGACAGGGAGGGACTGAAGCTTTCTTT. Its protein product is CSVGRGGQGGTEAFF.